One and the same sample provided the 13 T cell receptor beta chains below, sequenced in a study of cytomegalovirus exposure and HLA in healthy donors. The PCR made use of 60 Vbeta and 13 Jbeta primers. Assay: immunoSEQ multiplex PCR; the TCRdb copy retains only in-frame clones and omits some. The sample includes approximately 100,000 clones, around two thirds seen only once; the top ten take more than 3%. Material: PBMCs. Receptor source: a woman aged 45-65 years in good health and CMV-seronegative.

This clone was picked up a small number of times. V usage is TRBV6-1 and J usage is TRBJ1-1; no clear D. V lost 4 bases and J lost 1, with 7 bases in between. The CDR3 is made up of 13 amino acids. CDR1 is MNHNS, CDR2 SASEGT, per germline. The CDR3 DNA reads TGTGCCAGCAGTGTGGGAGGGAACACTGAAGCTTTCTTT. It encodes CASSVGGNTEAFF.

This clone was counted between two and nine times. The rearrangement uses TRBV7-9 and TRBJ2-3, with D uncertain. V was shortened by 1 base and J by 4 bases, with 9 bases between the two germline ends. CDR1 and CDR2 from the germline V gene are SEHNR and FQNEAQ (reference sequence). The CDR3 totals 14 residues. CDR3 protein: CASSLGQASDTQYF. The DNA for the CDR3 is TGTGCCAGCAGCTTAGGTCAGGCGTCAGATACGCAGTATTTT.

There are a few counts of this clone. The gene calls are TRBV14 and TRBJ1-2, with TRBD1 matching over 9 bases. Germline CDR1 is SGHDN and CDR2 is FVKESK. The CDR3 is 15 residues long. Germline trimming cut 2 bases from V and 4 bases from J; bases unmatched to any gene: 5. The CDR3 bases are TGTGCCAGCAGCCAAACAGGGGGCGCAAGCTATGGCTACACCTTC. It encodes CASSQTGGASYGYTF.

This clone occurred a few times. An end of the junction differs from the germline gene, which may be a read error. This chain joins TRBV4-3 and TRBJ2-5; possible D gene TRBD2, 7 bases. The CDR3 runs 17 residues. Per the germline V gene, CDR1 is LGHNA and CDR2 is YSLEER. CDR3 nucleotides: TGCGCCAGCAGCAAAGATGAGGCAGGGGCGGGAGCTGAGACCCAGTACTTC. Its translation: CASSKDEAGAGAETQYF.

V and J are TRBV2 and TRBJ2-1, with 7 bases lining up with TRBD1. CDR1 is SNHLY, CDR2 FYNNEI, per germline. The V gene end was trimmed by 6 bases and the J gene end by 5 bases; junction bases not matched to a gene: 4. This CDR3 comprises 13 residues. The DNA of the CDR3 is TGTGCCAGCAGAGGACAGGCAGACAATGAGCAGTTCTTC. Its translation: CASRGQADNEQFF.

A few counts support this clone. V is TRBV6-1 and J is TRBJ1-1, with TRBD1 matching 7 bases. Germline V CDR1 and CDR2: MNHNS, SASEGT. J gave up 1 base and V 6 bases, and 8 bases lay outside the gene matches. The CDR3 loop spans 15 amino acids. CDR3 DNA: TGTGCCAGCAGGAGAGGGCAGGGGGAGAACACTGAAGCTTTCTTT. Translation: CASRRGQGENTEAFF.

V usage is TRBV12-5 and J usage is TRBJ2-1, with D perhaps TRBD1 (5 bases). CDR3 size: 14 residues. Germline V CDR1 and CDR2: LGHNT, FRNRAP. The V gene lost 1 base and the J gene lost 7 bases, with 11 bases spanning the gap. DNA of the CDR3: TGTGCTAGTGGTTTGGGGATCCAGGGTAATGAGCAGTTCTTC. Amino acids: CASGLGIQGNEQFF.

This chain uses TRBV30 with TRBJ1-1; tentatively, D is TRBD1 (5 bases). This CDR3 has 16 amino acids. Germline V gives CDR1 GTSNPN, CDR2 SVGIG (reference sequence). The V end was cut by 4 bases, the J end by 1 base, with 19 bases between. CDR3: CAWIRTGTTKNTEAFF. The CDR3 region has the DNA TGTGCCTGGATTAGGACGGGGACTACTAAGAACACTGAAGCTTTCTTT.

This chain links TRBV27 with TRBJ2-7; TRBD1 matches at 7 bases. Germline CDR1 reads MNHEY; CDR2 reads SMNVEV (reference sequence). The trim removed 6 bases at V and 2 bases at J, leaving 19 bases unmatched. The CDR3 totals 18 residues. CDR3 nucleotide sequence: TGTGCCAGCAGCAAAACGGCTCCGGCGACAGGGCGACCCTACGAGCAGTACTTC. Amino acid sequence: CASSKTAPATGRPYEQYF.

CDR3 DNA sequence: TGTGCCAGCAGGTTCCGGGGGGGCCTTTACAATGAGCAGTTCTTC. It encodes CASRFRGGLYNEQFF. The rearrangement joins TRBV7-2 to TRBJ2-1; TRBD2 agrees at 8 bases. There are 15 residues in the CDR3. V shed 6 bases, J shed 4 bases, and the junction held 8 bases outside the gene matches. Germline CDR1 SGHTA, CDR2 FQGNSA.

The chain is built from TRBV7-9 and TRBJ1-2; 7 positions agree with TRBD1. The J segment lost 5 bases and the V segment lost 5 bases, leaving 5 bases of the junction unmatched. The germline gives CDR1 SEHNR, CDR2 FQNEAQ (reference sequence). This CDR3 has 13 amino acids. The CDR3 spells CASSPQGEYGYTF. Written as DNA, the CDR3 is TGTGCCAGCAGCCCTCAGGGGGAGTATGGCTACACCTTC.

This chain connects TRBV7-8 to TRBJ2-7; no firm D call. The V end was cut by 1 base, the J end by 4 bases, with 8 bases between. This CDR3 is 13 amino acids long. In germline, CDR1 is SGHVS, CDR2 FQNEAQ. CDR3: CASSLGAIYEQYF. The CDR3 region has the DNA TGTGCCAGCAGCTTAGGGGCGATTTACGAGCAGTACTTC.

The chain couples TRBV7-4 to TRBJ2-7; 13 bases are shared with TRBD2. The CDR3 sequence is 17 residues long. Germline lookup yields CDR1 SGHVT and CDR2 SQSDAQ. Trimming cost V 3 bases and J 6 bases; bases outside gene matches: 11. CDR3 bases: TGTGCCAGCAGCTTTTTCTGGACTAGCGGGAGCTTCCGCGAGCAGTACTTC. Translated, it gives CASSFFWTSGSFREQYF.